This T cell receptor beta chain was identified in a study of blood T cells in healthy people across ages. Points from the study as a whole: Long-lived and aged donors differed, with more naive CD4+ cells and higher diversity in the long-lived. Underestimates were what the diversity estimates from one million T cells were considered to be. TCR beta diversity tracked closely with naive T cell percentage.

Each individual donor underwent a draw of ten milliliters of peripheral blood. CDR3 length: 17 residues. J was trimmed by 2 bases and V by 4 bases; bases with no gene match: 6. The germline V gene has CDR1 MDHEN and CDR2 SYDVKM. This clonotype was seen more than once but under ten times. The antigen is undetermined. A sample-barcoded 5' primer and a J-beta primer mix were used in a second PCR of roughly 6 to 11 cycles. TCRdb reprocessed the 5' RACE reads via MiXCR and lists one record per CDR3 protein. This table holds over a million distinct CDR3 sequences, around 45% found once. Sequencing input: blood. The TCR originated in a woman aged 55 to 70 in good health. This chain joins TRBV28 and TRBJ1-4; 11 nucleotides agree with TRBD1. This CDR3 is CASSSNGQGATNEKLFF. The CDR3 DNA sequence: TGTGCCAGCAGTTCCAACGGACAGGGGGCGACTAATGAAAAACTGTTTTTT.